This T cell receptor beta chain was sequenced during a study of CD8 T cells in Susac syndrome. The RNA input was 0.5 to 1 ug, and it was reverse transcribed with random hexamers. Via MiXCR, TCRdb re-called the immunoSEQ multiplex PCR reads, giving one row per CDR3 protein. This sample has 190,000 or so distinct CDR3 sequences; roughly 95% occur once, and the top ten carry about 0.096%. Per the germline V gene, CDR1 is SGDLS and CDR2 is YYNGEE. The CDR3 covers 17 residues. V was clipped by 0 bases and J by 8 bases; unmatched bases: 7. The origin of this receptor is a human donor with multiple sclerosis. V and J are TRBV9 and TRBJ2-1; TRBD2 aligns across 14 bases. The source material was CD4+ T cells from PBMCs. CDR3 sequence: CASSVEPGLAGGDEQFF. CDR3 coding DNA: TGTGCCAGCAGCGTAGAGCCAGGACTAGCGGGAGGCGATGAGCAGTTCTTC. The entire variable domain, with the rest obtained from reference TRBV9 and TRBJ2-1, is as follows: DSGVTQTPKHLITATGQRVTLRCSPRSGDLSVYWYQQSLDQGLQFLIQYYNGEERAKGNILERFSAQQFPDLHSELNLSSLELGDSALYFCASSVEPGLAGGDEQFFGPGTRLTVL.